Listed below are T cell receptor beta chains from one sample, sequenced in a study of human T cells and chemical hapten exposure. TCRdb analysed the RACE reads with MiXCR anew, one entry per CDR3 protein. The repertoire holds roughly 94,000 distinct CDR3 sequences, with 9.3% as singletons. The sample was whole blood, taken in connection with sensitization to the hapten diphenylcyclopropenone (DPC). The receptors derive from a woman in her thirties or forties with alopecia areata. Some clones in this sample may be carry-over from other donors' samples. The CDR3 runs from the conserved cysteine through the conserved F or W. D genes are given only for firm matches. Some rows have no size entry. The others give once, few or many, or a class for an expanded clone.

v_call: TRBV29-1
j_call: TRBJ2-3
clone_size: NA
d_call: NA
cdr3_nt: TGCAGCCCTGGGGGGTTCGGGACAGATACGCAGTATTTT
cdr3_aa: CSPGGFGTDTQYF

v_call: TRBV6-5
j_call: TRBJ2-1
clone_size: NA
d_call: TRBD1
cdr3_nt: TGTGCCAGCAGTTATGGGACAGGGACCTACAATGAGCAGTTCTTC
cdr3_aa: CASSYGTGTYNEQFF

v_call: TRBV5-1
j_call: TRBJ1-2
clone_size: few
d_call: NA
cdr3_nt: TGCGCCAGCAGCTCGCTGCGACAGAATAACTATGGCTACACCTTC
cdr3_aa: CASSSLRQNNYGYTF

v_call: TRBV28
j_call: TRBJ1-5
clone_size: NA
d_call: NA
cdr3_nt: TGTGCCAGCAGTGCAACCCTCCAGGGTCAGCCCCAGCATTTT
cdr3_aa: CASSATLQGQPQHF

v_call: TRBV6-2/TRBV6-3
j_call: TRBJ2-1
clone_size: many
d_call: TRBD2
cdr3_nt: TGTGCCAGCAGTAACCAGGGACAGGGCCTTCTAGCGGGAGGTCTGGATGAGCAGTTCTTC
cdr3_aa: CASSNQGQGLLAGGLDEQFF

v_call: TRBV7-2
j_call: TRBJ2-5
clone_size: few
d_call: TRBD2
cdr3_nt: TGTGCCAGCAGCTTTTCTAGCGGGAGTGGGGGGGAGACCCAGTACTTC
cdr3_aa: CASSFSSGSGGETQYF

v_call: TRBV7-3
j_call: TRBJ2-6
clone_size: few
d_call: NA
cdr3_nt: TGTGCCAGCAAGGACAGCTCTGGGGCCAACGTCCTGACTTTC
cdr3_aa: CASKDSSGANVLTF

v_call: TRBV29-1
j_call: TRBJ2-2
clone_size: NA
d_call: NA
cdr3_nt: TGCAGCGTAAAAGGGCGGGACACCGGGGAGCTGTTTTTT
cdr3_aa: CSVKGRDTGELFF

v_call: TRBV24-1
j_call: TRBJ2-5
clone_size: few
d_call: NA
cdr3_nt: TGTGCCACCAGTGATGGATCAGACAGGATACAAGAGACCCAGTACTTC
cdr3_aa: CATSDGSDRIQETQYF

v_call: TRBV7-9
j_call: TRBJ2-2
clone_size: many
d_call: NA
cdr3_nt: TGTGCCAGCAGCATTCGGGGGATGGCAGACACCGGGGAGCTGTTTTTT
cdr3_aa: CASSIRGMADTGELFF

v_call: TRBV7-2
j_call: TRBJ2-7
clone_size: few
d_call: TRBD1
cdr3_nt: TGTGCCAGCAGCTACCGACAGGGGGAGCAGTACTTC
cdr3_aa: CASSYRQGEQYF

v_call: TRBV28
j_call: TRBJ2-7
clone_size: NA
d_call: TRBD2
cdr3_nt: TGTGCCAGCAGTTTACTAGCGGGAGGGTACGAGCAGTACTTC
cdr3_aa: CASSLLAGGYEQYF

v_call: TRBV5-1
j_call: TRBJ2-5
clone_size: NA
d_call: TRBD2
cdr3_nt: TGCGCCAGCAGCTTGTCTCCCGCTAGCGGCCAAGAGACCCAGTACTTC
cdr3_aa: CASSLSPASGQETQYF

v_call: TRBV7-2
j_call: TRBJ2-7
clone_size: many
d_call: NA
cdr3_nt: TGTGCCAGCAGCTTAGCGGCGGGAAGGCAGCAGTACTTC
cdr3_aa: CASSLAAGRQQYF

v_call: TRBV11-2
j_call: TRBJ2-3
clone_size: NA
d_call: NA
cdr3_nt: TGTGCCAGCAGCTTAGAGGACGGTACGCAGTATTTT
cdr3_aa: CASSLEDGTQYF

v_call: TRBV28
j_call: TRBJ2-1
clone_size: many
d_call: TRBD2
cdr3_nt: TGTGCCAGCGGAAGACTAGCGGGGGATTACAATGAGCAGTTCTTC
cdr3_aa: CASGRLAGDYNEQFF

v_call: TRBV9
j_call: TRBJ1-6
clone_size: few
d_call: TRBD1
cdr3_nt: TGTGCCAGCAGCGTAGAGGGACAGCATAATTCACCCCTCCACTTT
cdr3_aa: CASSVEGQHNSPLHF

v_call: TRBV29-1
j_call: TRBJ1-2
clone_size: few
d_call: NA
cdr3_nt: TGCAGCGTTGAATCGGCGGTAGCTAACTATGGCTACACCTTC
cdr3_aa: CSVESAVANYGYTF

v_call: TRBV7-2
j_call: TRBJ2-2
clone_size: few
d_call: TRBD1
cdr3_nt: TGTGCCAGCAGCTTAGGGACAGGCACCGGGGAGCTGTTTTTT
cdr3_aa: CASSLGTGTGELFF

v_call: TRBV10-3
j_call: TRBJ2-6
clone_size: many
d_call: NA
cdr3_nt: TGTGCCATCAGTGAGCAGGGAAGGTCCTCTGGGGCCAACGTCCTGACTTTC
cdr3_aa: CAISEQGRSSGANVLTF

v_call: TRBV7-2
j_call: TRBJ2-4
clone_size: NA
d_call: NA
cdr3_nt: TGTGCCAGCAGCCTCCCCTCAGGAGGGAAAAACATTCAGTACTTC
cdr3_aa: CASSLPSGGKNIQYF

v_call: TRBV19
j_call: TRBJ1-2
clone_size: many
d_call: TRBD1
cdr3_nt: TGTGCCAGTAGTCCCTCCGGGACAGAACTTAACTATGGCTACACCTTC
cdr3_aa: CASSPSGTELNYGYTF

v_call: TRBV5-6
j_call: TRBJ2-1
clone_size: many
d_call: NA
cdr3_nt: TGTGCCAGCAGCTCCTCTCGGGCGTCCTACAATGAGCAGTTCTTC
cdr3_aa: CASSSSRASYNEQFF

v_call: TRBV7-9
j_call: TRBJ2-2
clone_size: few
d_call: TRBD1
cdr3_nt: TGTGCCAGCAGCTTAAGCAGGGGGACCGGGGAGCTGTTTTTT
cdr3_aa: CASSLSRGTGELFF

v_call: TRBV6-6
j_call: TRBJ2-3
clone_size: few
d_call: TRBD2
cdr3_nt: TGTGCCAGCAGTAACCCTCTGGCGGGAGGGCGTCCAGATACGCAGTATTTT
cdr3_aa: CASSNPLAGGRPDTQYF

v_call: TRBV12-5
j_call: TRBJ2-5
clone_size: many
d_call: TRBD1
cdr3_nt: TGTGCTAGTGGTTTGGGGGACAGCGAAGAGACCCAGTACTTC
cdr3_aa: CASGLGDSEETQYF

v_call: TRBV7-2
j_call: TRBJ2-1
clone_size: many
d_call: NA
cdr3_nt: TGTGCCAGCAGCTCAAGGGCCCCTGGAAATGAGCAGTTCTTC
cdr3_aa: CASSSRAPGNEQFF

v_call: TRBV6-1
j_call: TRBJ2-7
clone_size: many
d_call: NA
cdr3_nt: TGTGCCAGTACCAGGGACTCCGGGACCACAACCTACGAGCAGTACTTC
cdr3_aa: CASTRDSGTTTYEQYF

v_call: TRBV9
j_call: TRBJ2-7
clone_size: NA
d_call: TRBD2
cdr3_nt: TGTGTCAGGAGCGTACGGGGGGAGCCCACCTACGAGCAGTACTTC
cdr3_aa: CVRSVRGEPTYEQYF

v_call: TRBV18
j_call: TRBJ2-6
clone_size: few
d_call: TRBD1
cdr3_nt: TGTGCCAGCTCAAAAGACAGGGTGACGGGCTCTGGGGCCAACGTCCTGACTTTC
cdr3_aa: CASSKDRVTGSGANVLTF

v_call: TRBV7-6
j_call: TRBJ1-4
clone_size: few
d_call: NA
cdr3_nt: TGTGCCAGCAGCTTAGGAGGGTCTGTCCGGACTTATGAAAAACTGTTTTTT
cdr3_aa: CASSLGGSVRTYEKLFF

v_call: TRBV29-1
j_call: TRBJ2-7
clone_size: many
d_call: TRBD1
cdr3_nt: TGCAGCGTCACAGGGGGAATGGGTTACGAGCAGTACTTC
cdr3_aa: CSVTGGMGYEQYF

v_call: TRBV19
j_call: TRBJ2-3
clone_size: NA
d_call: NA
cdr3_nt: TGTGCCAGTAGTAAGCGGCCCGGAACAGATACGCAGTATTTT
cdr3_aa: CASSKRPGTDTQYF

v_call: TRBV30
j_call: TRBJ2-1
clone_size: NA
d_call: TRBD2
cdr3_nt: TGTGCCTGGAGTCCCAGGCTAGCGGCAGACCCCGAGAAGAATGAGCAGTTCTTC
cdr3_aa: CAWSPRLAADPEKNEQFF

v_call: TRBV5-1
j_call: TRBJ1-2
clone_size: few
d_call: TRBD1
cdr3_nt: TGCGCCAGCAGCTTGGTCTGGGGACAGGGGGACTCTGGCTACACCTTC
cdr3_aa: CASSLVWGQGDSGYTF

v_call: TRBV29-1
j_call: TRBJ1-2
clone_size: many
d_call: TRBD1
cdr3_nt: TGCATCACAAAGGGGGCGAACTATGGCTACACCTTC
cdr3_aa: CITKGANYGYTF

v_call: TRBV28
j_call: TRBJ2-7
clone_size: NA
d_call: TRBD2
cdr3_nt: TGTGCCAGCAGAATTGGGACTAGCGGGACCTACGAGCAGTACTTC
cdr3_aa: CASRIGTSGTYEQYF

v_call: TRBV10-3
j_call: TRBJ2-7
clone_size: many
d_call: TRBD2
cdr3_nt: TGTGCCATCAACGGGGAGGGTAGGAGCGAGCAGTACTTC
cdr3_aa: CAINGEGRSEQYF

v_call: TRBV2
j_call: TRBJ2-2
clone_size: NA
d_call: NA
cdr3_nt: TGTGCCAGCAGCGTCAGGGGCGGACTCACCGGGGAGCTGTTTTTT
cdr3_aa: CASSVRGGLTGELFF